This entry lists 19 T cell receptor beta chains sequenced from one sample in a study of blood T cell repertoires in COVID-19. Here immunoSEQ multiplex PCR was the method, and the copy in TCRdb shows in-frame clones only, minus some. The data contain 150,000 to 200,000 clones, around 83% of them singletons. Material for sequencing was peripheral blood. These receptor sequences come from a man aged 40-49 years with acute or convalescent COVID-19.

The rearrangement links TRBV19 to TRBJ1-1, with 7 nucleotides matching TRBD1. Germline assignment: CDR1 LNHDA and CDR2 SQIVND (reference sequence). V lost 4 bases and J lost 4; bases outside the gene matches: 6. The CDR3 runs to 14 residues. In DNA form, the CDR3 reads TGTGCCAGTAGTAGATCCCAGGGGGGCACTGAAGCTTTCTTT. Protein: CASSRSQGGTEAFF.

The chain carries TRBV7-3 and TRBJ1-5; D is perhaps TRBD1 (5 bases). The CDR3 has 13 amino acids. With 4 bases removed from V and 4 bases from J, the gap between germline ends came to 8 bases. CDR1 is SGHTA and CDR2 is FQGTGA in the germline V gene. DNA of the CDR3: TGTGCCAGCAGCTCAGACAGAAATCAGCCCCAGCATTTT. Amino acid sequence: CASSSDRNQPQHF.

This clone was seen a single time. This chain joins TRBV7-2 and TRBJ2-7; tentative D call: TRBD1 (5 bases). Germline V lookup: CDR1 SGHTA, CDR2 FQGNSA. The CDR3 is 14 residues long. V shed 4 bases and J shed 2 bases, with 12 bases lying between them. The CDR3 nucleotides are TGTGCCAGCAGCTCACAGGCCCGCCCCTACGAGCAGTACTTC. This codes for CASSSQARPYEQYF. Full variable domain (remainder filled in from reference TRBV7-2 and TRBJ2-7): GAGVSQSPSNKVTEKGKDVELRCDPISGHTALYWYRQSLGQGLEFLIYFQGNSAPDKSGLPSDRFSAERTGGSVSTLTIQRTQQEDSAVYLCASSSQARPYEQYFGPGTRLTVT.

This clone was counted only a few times. The CDR3 reads CASNDRQSYEQYF. CDR3 DNA sequence: TGTGCCAGCAACGACAGGCAGAGCTACGAGCAGTACTTC. This chain uses TRBV7-2 with TRBJ2-7; D perhaps matches TRBD1 (6 bases). V was shortened by 7 bases and J by 3 bases, with 13 bases between the two germline ends. CDR3 length: 13 amino acids. Germline CDR1 and CDR2: SGHTA and FQGNSA.

Only a few counts were recorded for this clone. This sequence joins TRBV5-1 and TRBJ2-7, with TRBD2 matching over 8 bases. The germline gives CDR1 SGHRS, CDR2 YFSETQ. This CDR3 contains 14 residues. Trimming cost V 5 bases and J 1 base; bases outside gene matches: 5. The CDR3: CASSSSGGSYEQYF. In DNA form, the CDR3 reads TGCGCCAGCAGTTCGTCGGGGGGGTCCTACGAGCAGTACTTC. Variable domain in full (rest from reference TRBV5-1 and TRBJ2-7): KAGVTQTPRYLIKTRGQQVTLSCSPISGHRSVSWYQQTPGQGLQFLFEYFSETQRNKGNFPGRFSGRQFSNSRSEMNVSTLELGDSALYLCASSSSGGSYEQYFGPGTRLTVT.

The chain is built from TRBV7-3 and TRBJ1-1; the match to TRBD1 covers 9 bases. The CDR3 runs to 13 residues. Germline V gene sequence: CDR1 SGHTA, CDR2 FQGTGA. V gave up 4 bases and J gave up 5 bases; unmatched junction bases: 2. This chain's CDR3 is CASSWTGETEAFF. CDR3 in DNA: TGTGCCAGCAGCTGGACAGGGGAAACTGAAGCTTTCTTT.

The rearrangement joins TRBV2 to TRBJ2-7; D perhaps matches TRBD2 (6 bases). Trimming removed 3 bases from V and 7 bases from J, with 19 bases in between. Looked up from germline, CDR1 is SNHLY and CDR2 is FYNNEI. The CDR3 runs to 15 residues. CDR3 protein: CASSDRGGPRGEQYF. DNA for the CDR3: TGTGCCAGCAGTGATAGGGGCGGGCCCCGGGGGGAGCAGTACTTC.

The rearrangement uses TRBV6-5 and TRBJ1-6, with TRBD1 as a possible D gene (5 bases). CDR3 length: 15 amino acids. V shed 8 bases and J shed 7 bases, with 18 bases lying between them. Germline CDR1 and CDR2: MNHEY and SVGAGI. This CDR3 is CASGEQVAGNSPLHF. The CDR3 DNA reads as TGTGCCAGCGGGGAACAGGTGGCCGGAAATTCACCCCTCCACTTT.

V gene TRBV6-5 combines with J gene TRBJ1-2; 8 nucleotides match TRBD1. Unmatched junction bases numbered 13, after V lost 10 bases and J lost 3 bases. The CDR3 has 15 amino acids. Germline V gene data show CDR1 as MNHEY and CDR2 as SVGAGI. The CDR3 DNA is TGTGCCACCTTGCAGGGGGCGTTTTCCTACTATGGCTACACCTTC. Residues: CATLQGAFSYYGYTF.

The V call is TRBV2, the J call TRBJ2-7; 14 bases are shared with TRBD2. Looked up from germline, CDR1 is SNHLY and CDR2 is FYNNEI. The V segment lost 6 bases and the J segment 1 base; nucleotides outside the gene matches: 8. This CDR3 has 17 residues. In DNA, the CDR3 is TGTGCCAGCAGGACTGGGACTAGCGGGGGTTTTTCCTACGAGCAGTACTTC. The encoded protein is CASRTGTSGGFSYEQYF. Full variable domain (rest looked up from reference TRBV2 and TRBJ2-7): EPEVTQTPSHQVTQMGQEVILRCVPISNHLYFYWYRQILGQKVEFLVSFYNNEISEKSEIFDDQFSVERPDGSNFTLKIRSTKLEDSAMYFCASRTGTSGGFSYEQYFGPGTRLTVT.

This sequence joins TRBV10-3 and TRBJ1-5; possible D gene TRBD1, 6 bases. The germline gives CDR1 ENHRY, CDR2 SYGVKD. The V end was cut by 6 bases, the J end by 0 bases, with 9 bases between. This CDR3 region has 14 residues. CDR3 bases: TGTGCCATCAGGACAGGAGATAGCAATCAGCCCCAGCATTTT. Its translation is CAIRTGDSNQPQHF.

The J gene is TRBJ2-2, the V gene TRBV5-6; 8 bases are shared with TRBD2. Germline trimming cut 0 bases from V and 4 bases from J; bases unmatched to any gene: 2. The CDR3 has 15 residues. Germline assignment: CDR1 SGHDT and CDR2 YYEEEE. This CDR3 is CASSLGLAGTGELFF. The CDR3 DNA follows: TGTGCCAGCAGCTTGGGGCTAGCGGGCACCGGGGAGCTGTTTTTT.

The rearrangement links TRBV28 to TRBJ2-3; 7 bases align to TRBD1. The CDR3 is made up of 14 amino acids. The trim removed 2 bases at V and 4 bases at J, leaving 3 bases unmatched. Looked up from germline, CDR1 is MDHEN and CDR2 is SYDVKM. CDR3 bases: TGTGCCAGCAGTTTAAAGCAGGGGGCAGATACGCAGTATTTT. It is translated as CASSLKQGADTQYF. Supplemented by reference TRBV28 and TRBJ2-3, the full variable domain reads DVKVTQSSRYLVKRTGEKVFLECVQDMDHENMFWYRQDPGLGLRLIYFSYDVKMKEKGDIPEGYSVSREKKERFSLILESASTNQTSMYLCASSLKQGADTQYFGPGTRLTVL.

The chain is built from TRBV5-1 and TRBJ2-5; 7 positions agree with TRBD1. The CDR3 is 15 residues long. The junction had 4 bases not matched to a gene; V was cut back by 0 bases and J by 2 bases. Per the germline V gene, CDR1 is SGHRS and CDR2 is YFSETQ. CDR3 nucleotides: TGCGCCAGCAGCTTGGGGACAGGCCCTCAAGAGACCCAGTACTTC. Translated, it gives CASSLGTGPQETQYF.

The chain is built from TRBV5-4 and TRBJ2-5; 7 bases are shared with TRBD1. Per germline, CDR1 SGHNT and CDR2 YYREEE (reference sequence). This CDR3 contains 14 residues. J lost 5 bases, V lost 4 bases, and 8 bases had no gene match. CDR3 coding DNA: TGTGCCAGCAGCCCAACGACAGGGACGGAGACCCAGTACTTC. Protein product: CASSPTTGTETQYF. Supplemented by reference TRBV5-4 and TRBJ2-5, the full variable domain reads ETGVTQSPTHLIKTRGQQVTLRCSSQSGHNTVSWYQQALGQGPQFIFQYYREEENGRGNFPPRFSGLQFPNYSSELNVNALELDDSALYLCASSPTTGTETQYFGPGTRLLVL.

V usage is TRBV12-3 or TRBV12-4 and J usage is TRBJ2-7, with D uncertain. V was shortened by 1 base and J by 8 bases, with 6 bases between the two germline ends. The CDR3 is 11 residues long. This chain's CDR3 is CASSLGVKQYF. Written as DNA, the CDR3 is TGTGCCAGCAGTTTAGGTGTCAAGCAGTACTTC.

This rearrangement joins TRBV28 to TRBJ2-5; 10 bases line up with TRBD1. Germline CDR1 reads MDHEN; CDR2 reads SYDVKM. V trimming: 1 base; J trimming: 3 bases; junction bases outside the gene matches: 5. This CDR3 is built from 16 residues. The CDR3 region has the DNA TGTGCCAGCAGTTTATCCTCCGGGACAGGGGAAGAGACCCAGTACTTC. Its protein product is CASSLSSGTGEETQYF.

The chain carries TRBV2 and TRBJ1-1; tentatively, D is TRBD1 (6 bases). Germline assignment: CDR1 SNHLY and CDR2 FYNNEI. This CDR3 is 11 amino acids long. The V and J ends lost 6 bases and 11 bases respectively, with 13 bases between them. The CDR3 DNA is TGTGCCAGCAGCGACAGGTTTAGGGCTTTCTTT. Amino acids: CASSDRFRAFF.

The rearrangement uses TRBV20-1 and TRBJ1-2; 9 bases line up with TRBD1. Germline V gene lookup returns CDR1 DFQATT and CDR2 SNEGSKA (reference sequence). The CDR3 is 11 residues long. Trimming at V came to 7 bases and at J to 6 bases, leaving 3 bases not matched to a gene. The CDR3 spells CSGTGGNGYTF. DNA of the CDR3: TGCAGTGGTACAGGGGGCAATGGCTACACCTTC.